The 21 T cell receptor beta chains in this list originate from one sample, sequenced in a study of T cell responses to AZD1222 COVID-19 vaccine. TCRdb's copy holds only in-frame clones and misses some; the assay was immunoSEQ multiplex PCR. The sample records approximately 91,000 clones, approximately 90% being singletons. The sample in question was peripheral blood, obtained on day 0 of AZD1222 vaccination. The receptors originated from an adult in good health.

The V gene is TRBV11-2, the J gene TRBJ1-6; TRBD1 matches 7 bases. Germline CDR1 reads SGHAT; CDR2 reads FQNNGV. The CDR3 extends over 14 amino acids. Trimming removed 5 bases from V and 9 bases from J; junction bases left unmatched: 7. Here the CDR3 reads CASSVDRAGSPLHF. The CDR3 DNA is TGTGCCAGCAGCGTCGACAGGGCGGGTTCACCCCTCCACTTT.

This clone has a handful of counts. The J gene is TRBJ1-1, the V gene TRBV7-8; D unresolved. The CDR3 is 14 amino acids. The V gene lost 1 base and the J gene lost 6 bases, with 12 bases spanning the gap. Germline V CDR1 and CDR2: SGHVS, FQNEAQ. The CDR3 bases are TGTGCCAGCAGCTTAGAACGGGGTAACCCTGAAGCTTTCTTT. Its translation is CASSLERGNPEAFF.

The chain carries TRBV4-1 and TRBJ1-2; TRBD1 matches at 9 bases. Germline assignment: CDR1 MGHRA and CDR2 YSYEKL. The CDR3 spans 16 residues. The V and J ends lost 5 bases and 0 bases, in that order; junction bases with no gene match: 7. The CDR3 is CASSDRDRVANYGYTF. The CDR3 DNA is TGCGCCAGCAGCGACCGGGACAGGGTAGCTAACTATGGCTACACCTTC.

For the CDR3, the DNA is TGTGCCAGTACTCAAGTGGGGGCGCGGCAGCCCCAGCATTTT. The encoded protein is CASTQVGARQPQHF. The rearrangement joins TRBV19 to TRBJ1-5, with D possibly TRBD1 on 6 matching bases. Germline loops: CDR1 LNHDA, CDR2 SQIVND (reference sequence). V shed 7 bases and J shed 7 bases, with 17 bases lying between them. The CDR3 has 14 residues. The complete variable domain, with remaining parts taken from reference TRBV19 and TRBJ1-5, reads DGGITQSPKYLFRKEGQNVTLSCEQNLNHDAMYWYRQDPGQGLRLIYYSQIVNDFQKGDIAEGYSVSREKKESFPLTVTSAQKNPTAFYLCASTQVGARQPQHFGDGTRLSIL.

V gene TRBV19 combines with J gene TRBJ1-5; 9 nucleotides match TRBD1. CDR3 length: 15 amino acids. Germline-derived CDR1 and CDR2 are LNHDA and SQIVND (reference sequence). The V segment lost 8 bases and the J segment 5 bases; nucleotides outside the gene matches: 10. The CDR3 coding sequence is TGTGCCAGTCGGACAGGGGTTGAGCGTGATCAGCCCCAGCATTTT. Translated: CASRTGVERDQPQHF.

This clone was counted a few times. The CDR3 protein is CSVEGRGNDYGYTF. Written as DNA, the CDR3 is TGCAGCGTTGAAGGACGGGGAAACGACTATGGCTACACCTTC. The V gene is TRBV29-1, the J gene TRBJ1-2; D is unresolved. This CDR3 has 14 residues. The germline CDR1 and CDR2 sequences are SQVTM and ANQGSEA. Trimming cost V 1 base and J 3 bases, with 12 bases left between them.

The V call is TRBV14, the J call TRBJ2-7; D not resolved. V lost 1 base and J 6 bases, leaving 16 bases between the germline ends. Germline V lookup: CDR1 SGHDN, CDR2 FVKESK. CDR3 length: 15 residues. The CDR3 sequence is CASSQAFTASGEQYF. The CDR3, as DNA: TGTGCCAGCAGCCAAGCTTTCACCGCCTCTGGCGAGCAGTACTTC.

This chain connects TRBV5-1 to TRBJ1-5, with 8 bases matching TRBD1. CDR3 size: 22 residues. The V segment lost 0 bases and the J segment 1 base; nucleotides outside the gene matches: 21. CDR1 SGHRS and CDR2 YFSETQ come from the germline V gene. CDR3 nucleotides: TGCGCCAGCAGCTTGGATAAGGTGGGACAGGTTTATATCGTCGGAAGCAATCAGCCCCAGCATTTT. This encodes CASSLDKVGQVYIVGSNQPQHF.

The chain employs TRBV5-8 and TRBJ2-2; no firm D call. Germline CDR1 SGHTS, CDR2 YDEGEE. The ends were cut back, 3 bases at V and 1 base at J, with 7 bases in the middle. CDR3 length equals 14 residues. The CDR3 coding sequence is TGTGCCAGCAGCTCGGCCTGGAACACCGGGGAGCTGTTTTTT. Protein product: CASSSAWNTGELFF.

The CDR3: CASRPTGEHNEQFF. The CDR3 DNA follows: TGTGCCAGCAGACCGACAGGGGAGCACAATGAGCAGTTCTTC. The rearrangement links TRBV5-6 to TRBJ2-1, with TRBD1 identical over 8 bases. Germline V gene data show CDR1 as SGHDT and CDR2 as YYEEEE. The CDR3 spans 14 residues. The V segment lost 5 bases and the J segment 5 bases; nucleotides outside the gene matches: 6.

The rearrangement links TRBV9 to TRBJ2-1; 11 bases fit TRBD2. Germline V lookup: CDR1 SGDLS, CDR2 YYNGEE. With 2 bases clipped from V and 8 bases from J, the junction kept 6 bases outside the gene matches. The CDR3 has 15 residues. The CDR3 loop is CASSVGSGGAYEQFF. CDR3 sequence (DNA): TGTGCCAGCAGCGTGGGTAGCGGGGGGGCCTATGAGCAGTTCTTC.

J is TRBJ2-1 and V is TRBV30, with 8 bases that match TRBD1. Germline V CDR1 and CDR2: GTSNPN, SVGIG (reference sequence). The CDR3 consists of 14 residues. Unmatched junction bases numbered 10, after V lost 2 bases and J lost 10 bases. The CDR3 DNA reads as TGTGCCTGGAGTCCGGGGACAGGAAAAGTGGAGCAGTTCTTC. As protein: CAWSPGTGKVEQFF. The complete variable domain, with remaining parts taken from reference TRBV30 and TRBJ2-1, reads SQTIHQWPATLVQPVGSPLSLECTVEGTSNPNLYWYRQAAGRGLQLLFYSVGIGQISSEVPQNLSASRPQDRQFILSSKKLLLSDSGFYLCAWSPGTGKVEQFFGPGTRLTVL.

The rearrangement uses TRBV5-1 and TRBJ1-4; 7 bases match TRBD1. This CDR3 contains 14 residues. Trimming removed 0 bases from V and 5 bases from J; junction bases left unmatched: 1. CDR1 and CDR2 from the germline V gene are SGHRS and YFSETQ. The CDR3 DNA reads TGCGCCAGCAGCTTGGGCAGGGGGAATGAAAAACTGTTTTTT. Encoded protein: CASSLGRGNEKLFF.

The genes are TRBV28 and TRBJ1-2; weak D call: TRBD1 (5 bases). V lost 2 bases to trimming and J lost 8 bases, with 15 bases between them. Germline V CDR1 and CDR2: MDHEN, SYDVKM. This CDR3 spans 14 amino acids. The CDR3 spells CASSLVKGPGGYTF. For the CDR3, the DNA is TGTGCCAGCAGTTTAGTAAAGGGACCAGGGGGCTACACCTTC.

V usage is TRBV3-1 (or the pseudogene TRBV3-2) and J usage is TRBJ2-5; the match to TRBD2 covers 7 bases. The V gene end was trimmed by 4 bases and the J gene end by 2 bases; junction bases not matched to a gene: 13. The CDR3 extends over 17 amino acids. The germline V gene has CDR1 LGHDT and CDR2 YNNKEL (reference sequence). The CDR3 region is CASSPWTRQFSQETQYF. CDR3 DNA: TGTGCCAGCAGCCCTTGGACTAGACAATTCTCACAAGAGACCCAGTACTTC.

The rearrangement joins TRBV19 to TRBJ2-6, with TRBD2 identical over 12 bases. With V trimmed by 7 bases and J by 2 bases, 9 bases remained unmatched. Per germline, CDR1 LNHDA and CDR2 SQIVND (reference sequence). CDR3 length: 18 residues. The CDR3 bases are TGTGCCAGTACCCAAATTCTAGCGGGGGGGCCTGGGGCCAACGTCCTGACTTTC. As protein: CASTQILAGGPGANVLTF.

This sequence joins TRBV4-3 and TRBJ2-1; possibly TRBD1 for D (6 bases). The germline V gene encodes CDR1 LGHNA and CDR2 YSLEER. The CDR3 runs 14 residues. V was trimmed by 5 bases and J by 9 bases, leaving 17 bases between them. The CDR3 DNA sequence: TGCGCCAGCAGCAGGGGGATGGCATTGGGTGAGCAGTTCTTC. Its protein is CASSRGMALGEQFF.

For the CDR3, the DNA is TGTGCCTGGAGTGACCGACAGTTTTCACCCCTCCACTTT. This codes for CAWSDRQFSPLHF. This chain uses TRBV30 with TRBJ1-6, with a possible D match to TRBD1 (5 bases). The CDR3 sequence is 13 residues long. Between the trimmed V and J ends, which lost 1 base and 9 bases, there was a span of 10 bases. Germline CDR1 is GTSNPN and CDR2 is SVGIG (reference sequence).

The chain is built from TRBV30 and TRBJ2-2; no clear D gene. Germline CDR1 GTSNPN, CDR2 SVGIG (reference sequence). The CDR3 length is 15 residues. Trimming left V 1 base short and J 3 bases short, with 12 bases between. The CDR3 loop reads CAWSASWVHTGELFF. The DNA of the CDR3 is TGTGCCTGGAGTGCCTCTTGGGTGCACACCGGGGAGCTGTTTTTT.

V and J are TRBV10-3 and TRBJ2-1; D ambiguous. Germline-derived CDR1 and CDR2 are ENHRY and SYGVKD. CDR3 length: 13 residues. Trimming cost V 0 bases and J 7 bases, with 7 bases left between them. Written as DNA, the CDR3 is TGTGCCATCAGTGAGTCAGGAAAGAATGAGCAGTTCTTC. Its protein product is CAISESGKNEQFF.

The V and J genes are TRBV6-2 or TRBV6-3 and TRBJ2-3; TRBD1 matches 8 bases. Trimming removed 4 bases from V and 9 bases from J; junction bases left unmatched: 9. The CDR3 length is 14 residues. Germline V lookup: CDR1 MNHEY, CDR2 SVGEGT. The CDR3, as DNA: TGTGCCAGCAGTTCAGGACAGGGAGGCGGCACGCAGTATTTT. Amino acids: CASSSGQGGGTQYF.